This entry lists 29 T cell receptor beta chains sequenced from one sample in a study of blood T cell repertoires in COVID-19. Profiled with immunoSEQ multiplex PCR; TCRdb holds only in-frame clones, not every one. The repertoire holds about 360,000 clones, with around 84% as singletons. Sequencing was carried out using peripheral blood. These receptors originate from a human donor with acute or convalescent COVID-19. The donor label of this sample is uncertain.

J is TRBJ1-2 and V is TRBV28, with TRBD1 as a possible D gene (5 bases). This CDR3 region has 17 residues. Germline V gene sequence: CDR1 MDHEN, CDR2 SYDVKM. Deletions cut 2 bases from V and 2 bases from J, with 18 bases between. The CDR3 bases are TGTGCCAGCAGTTTAGTTTCAGGGCAGGTCACAAACTATGGCTACACCTTC. Amino acids: CASSLVSGQVTNYGYTF.

Worth noting for this clone: The sample contains more than one DNA sequence encoding this CDR3. This chain connects TRBV30 to TRBJ1-4; D gene unclear. The CDR3 consists of 14 residues. From germline, CDR1 is GTSNPN and CDR2 SVGIG (reference sequence). With 0 bases removed from V and 7 bases from J, the gap between germline ends came to 12 bases. Written as DNA, the CDR3 is TGTGCCTGGAGTGTATCACGGGTGGGTGAAAAACTGTTTTTT. Its protein is CAWSVSRVGEKLFF.

V usage is TRBV24-1 and J usage is TRBJ2-5, with D unresolved. The length of the CDR3 is 13 residues. The V and J ends lost 3 bases and 5 bases respectively, with 9 bases between them. The V gene's germline CDR1 is KGHDR and CDR2 SFDVKD. The CDR3 DNA sequence: TGTGCCACCAGTGATCCCCGGGTGGAGACCCAGTACTTC. It translates to CATSDPRVETQYF.

A single count supports this clone. The chain is built from TRBV7-9 and TRBJ1-6; TRBD1 agrees at 9 bases. The V gene end was trimmed by 1 base and the J gene end by 8 bases; junction bases not matched to a gene: 0. There are 14 residues in the CDR3. CDR1 and CDR2 (germline): SEHNR, FQNEAQ (reference sequence). The CDR3 nucleotides read TGTGCCAGCAGCTTAGGACAGGGGGATTCACCCCTCCACTTT. This translates into CASSLGQGDSPLHF.

This clone was picked up one time. The chain combines TRBV5-1 with TRBJ1-6; D is unclear. V lost 4 bases, J lost 7 bases, and 6 bases lay in between. The length of the CDR3 is 12 residues. CDR1 and CDR2 (germline): SGHRS, YFSETQ. The CDR3 sequence: CASSRGNSPLHF. CDR3 nucleotide sequence: TGCGCCAGCAGCCGCGGAAATTCACCCCTCCACTTT.

The chain has TRBV7-2 and TRBJ2-1, with D uncertain. This CDR3 has 12 residues. V dropped 5 bases and J dropped 12 bases, with 14 bases sitting between them. In germline, CDR1 is SGHTA, CDR2 FQGNSA. CDR3 DNA: TGTGCCAGCAGCCTCAGAGCAGGTCCGCAGTTCTTC. Amino acids: CASSLRAGPQFF.

About this clone itself: Other DNA sequences in the sample encode the same CDR3. V gene TRBV6-5 combines with J gene TRBJ2-7; 9 nucleotides line up with TRBD1. The J segment lost 3 bases and the V segment lost 8 bases, leaving 2 bases of the junction unmatched. Germline CDR1 reads MNHEY; CDR2 reads SVGAGI. The CDR3 loop spans 12 amino acids. The DNA of the CDR3 is TGTGCCAGCCGGGACAGGGTCTACGAGCAGTACTTC. This codes for CASRDRVYEQYF.

This sequence joins TRBV4-1 and TRBJ2-1; D gene unclear. The CDR3 extends over 15 amino acids. Germline assignment: CDR1 MGHRA and CDR2 YSYEKL. The V end lost 4 bases, the J end lost 12 bases, and 22 bases lay between the germline ends. CDR3 nucleotide sequence: TGCGCCAGCAGCCGTACCCTCGAGGCCCTCGGATGGCAGTTCTTC. Protein product: CASSRTLEALGWQFF.

J is TRBJ2-1 and V is TRBV10-3, with D unclear. This CDR3 has 14 amino acids. In germline, CDR1 is ENHRY, CDR2 SYGVKD. V lost 6 bases and J 4 bases, leaving 13 bases between the germline ends. CDR3 sequence reads: CAISGLADYNEQFF. The CDR3 bases are TGTGCCATCAGCGGTCTGGCGGATTACAATGAGCAGTTCTTC.

The chain recombines TRBV5-1 with TRBJ1-2; TRBD1 matches at 8 bases. There are 15 residues in the CDR3. Germline values: CDR1 SGHRS, CDR2 YFSETQ. The V and J ends lost 4 bases and 6 bases, in that order; junction bases with no gene match: 11. The CDR3 reads CASSHLTGAAHGYTF. CDR3 coding DNA: TGCGCCAGCAGCCATCTGACAGGGGCTGCCCATGGCTACACCTTC.

The V and J genes are TRBV5-1 and TRBJ2-5; possible D gene TRBD1, 5 bases. V was cut by 1 base and J by 4 bases, with 11 bases left in between. CDR3 length: 14 amino acids. Germline lookup yields CDR1 SGHRS and CDR2 YFSETQ. The CDR3 reads CASSLQGAGETQYF. CDR3 DNA sequence: TGCGCCAGCAGCTTGCAAGGGGCAGGAGAGACCCAGTACTTC.

This chain links TRBV7-9 with TRBJ1-1; D possibly corresponds to TRBD1 (5 bases). V lost 6 bases to trimming and J lost 2 bases, with 10 bases between them. The CDR3 contains 13 residues. Germline CDR1 is SEHNR and CDR2 is FQNEAQ (reference sequence). The CDR3 here is CASRGGANTEAFF. CDR3 nucleotides: TGTGCCAGCAGAGGCGGGGCTAACACTGAAGCTTTCTTT.

J is TRBJ2-3 and V is TRBV6-5; 7 positions match TRBD1. V lost 2 bases to trimming and J lost 5 bases; unmatched junction nucleotides: 4. Germline CDR1 MNHEY, CDR2 SVGAGI. The CDR3 is 14 amino acids. The CDR3 is CASSYTAGGDTQYF. The CDR3 DNA reads as TGTGCCAGCAGTTACACGGCAGGGGGAGATACGCAGTATTTT.

This clone was counted ten times or more. This chain links TRBV5-5 with TRBJ1-1; D perhaps matches TRBD1 (6 bases). The germline gives CDR1 SGHKS, CDR2 YYEKEE (reference sequence). V lost 1 base to trimming and J lost 2 bases, with 12 bases between them. There are 15 residues in the CDR3. The CDR3 region is CASSLWAGANTEAFF. CDR3 coding DNA: TGTGCCAGCAGCTTGTGGGCAGGGGCCAACACTGAAGCTTTCTTT. The full variable domain, with the rest looked up from reference TRBV5-5 and TRBJ1-1, is DAGVTQSPTHLIKTRGQQVTLRCSPISGHKSVSWYQQVLGQGPQFIFQYYEKEERGRGNFPDRFSARQFPNYSSELNVNALLLGDSALYLCASSLWAGANTEAFFGQGTRLTVV.

This clone was counted between two and nine times. This sequence joins TRBV7-6 and TRBJ1-6; D gene unclear. Trimming cost V 4 bases and J 8 bases, with 6 bases left between them. CDR1 SGHVS and CDR2 FNYEAQ come from the germline V gene. CDR3 length equals 12 residues. CDR3 sequence reads: CASSSYYSPLHF. CDR3 coding DNA: TGTGCCAGCAGCTCTTACTATTCACCCCTCCACTTT.

The rearrangement uses TRBV19 and TRBJ1-4; D may be TRBD1 (5 bases). V lost 3 bases to trimming and J lost 5 bases, with 10 bases between them. Germline V gene lookup returns CDR1 LNHDA and CDR2 SQIVND (reference sequence). This CDR3 region has 14 residues. The CDR3 sequence: CASSMAAGNEKLFF. CDR3 nucleotide sequence: TGTGCCAGTAGTATGGCCGCAGGGAATGAAAAACTGTTTTTT.

The chain is built from TRBV5-1 and TRBJ2-3; 10 bases are a match to TRBD2. In germline, CDR1 is SGHRS, CDR2 YFSETQ. Unmatched junction bases numbered 5, after V lost 0 bases and J lost 7 bases. CDR3 size: 15 residues. The CDR3, as DNA: TGCGCCAGCAGCTTGGTAGCTAGCGGGAGTTATACGCAGTATTTT. Translated, it gives CASSLVASGSYTQYF.

The genes are TRBV30 and TRBJ1-5; D is perhaps TRBD1 (5 bases). The CDR3 runs to 15 residues. Trimming left V 2 bases short and J 0 bases short, with 11 bases between. Germline V gene data show CDR1 as GTSNPN and CDR2 as SVGIG (reference sequence). The CDR3 sequence is CAWSPSDSSNQPQHF. CDR3 in DNA: TGTGCCTGGAGTCCGTCCGACAGTAGCAATCAGCCCCAGCATTTT.

The V and J genes are TRBV9 and TRBJ1-1; no clear D gene. The ends were cut back, 4 bases at V and 7 bases at J, with 11 bases in the middle. This CDR3 region has 12 residues. Germline CDR1 and CDR2: SGDLS and YYNGEE. Here the CDR3 reads CASSPGLDEAFF. The CDR3 nucleotides read TGTGCCAGCAGCCCCGGACTGGATGAAGCTTTCTTT.

The chain is built from TRBV30 and TRBJ2-1; the match to TRBD2 covers 9 bases. Germline values: CDR1 GTSNPN, CDR2 SVGIG (reference sequence). This CDR3 contains 16 residues. V shed 0 bases and J 7 bases; nucleotides not matched to a gene: 10. CDR3 protein: CAWSVKAGGQGNEQFF. The CDR3 DNA reads as TGTGCCTGGAGTGTGAAGGCGGGAGGGCAAGGAAATGAGCAGTTCTTC.

The chain links TRBV10-1 to TRBJ1-6; D may be TRBD1 (5 bases). The CDR3 covers 13 residues. CDR1 is WNHNN and CDR2 is SYGVQD in the germline V gene (reference sequence). The V end was cut by 2 bases, the J end by 9 bases, with 8 bases between. CDR3 coding DNA: TGCGCCAGCAGTGAGATTAGGGGTTCACCCCTCCACTTT. It encodes CASSEIRGSPLHF.

This clone was recorded a few times. Other DNA sequences within the sample encode an identical CDR3. The V call is TRBV20-1, the J call TRBJ1-1; D call uncertain. V lost 3 bases to trimming and J lost 5 bases, with 7 bases between them. This CDR3 region has 11 residues. From germline, CDR1 is DFQATT and CDR2 SNEGSKA (reference sequence). The CDR3 loop reads CSARGGTEAFF. The CDR3, as DNA: TGCAGTGCTAGGGGAGGAACTGAAGCTTTCTTT.

The genes are TRBV19 and TRBJ1-3; D uncertain. The V end was cut by 7 bases, the J end by 4 bases, with 8 bases between. Looked up from germline, CDR1 is LNHDA and CDR2 is SQIVND (reference sequence). This CDR3 spans 12 amino acids. CDR3 residues: CASTLAGNTIYF. CDR3 sequence (DNA): TGTGCCAGTACTCTGGCAGGAAACACCATATATTTT.

The chain is built from TRBV2 and TRBJ1-1, with a weak D call TRBD1 (6 bases). From germline, CDR1 is SNHLY and CDR2 FYNNEI. Trimming removed 10 bases at V and 1 base at J, with 19 bases between. This CDR3 has 15 residues. The CDR3 spells CATVWQGITNTEAFF. The CDR3 DNA follows: TGTGCCACCGTGTGGCAGGGGATAACGAACACTGAAGCTTTCTTT.

This chain connects TRBV7-9 to TRBJ1-2; D is unclear. Germline CDR1 and CDR2: SEHNR and FQNEAQ (reference sequence). V gave up 1 base and J gave up 0 bases, with 12 bases separating them. The CDR3 runs 16 residues. CDR3 sequence: CASSLVVSQTNYGYTF. In DNA, the CDR3 is TGTGCCAGCAGCTTAGTTGTCTCTCAGACTAACTATGGCTACACCTTC.

CDR3 in DNA: TGTGCCAGCAGTTATCCCGACAATGAGCAGTTCTTC. It is translated as CASSYPDNEQFF. The rearrangement joins TRBV6-2 or TRBV6-3 to TRBJ2-1; D unresolved. CDR1 and CDR2 (germline): MNHEY, SVGEGT. V was clipped by 3 bases and J by 5 bases, with 5 bases between them. The CDR3 runs to 12 residues.

This rearrangement joins TRBV30 to TRBJ2-1; 9 nucleotides match TRBD2. The J segment lost 7 bases and the V segment lost 4 bases, leaving 14 bases of the junction unmatched. This CDR3 contains 16 residues. Looked up from germline, CDR1 is GTSNPN and CDR2 is SVGIG (reference sequence). The CDR3 spells CAWKKREARLGNEQFF. CDR3 coding DNA: TGTGCCTGGAAGAAGCGGGAGGCCCGTTTGGGTAATGAGCAGTTCTTC. Looking up the rest from reference TRBV30 and TRBJ2-1 gives the full variable domain: SQTIHQWPATLVQPVGSPLSLECTVEGTSNPNLYWYRQAAGRGLQLLFYSVGIGQISSEVPQNLSASRPQDRQFILSSKKLLLSDSGFYLCAWKKREARLGNEQFFGPGTRLTVL.

The table lists this clone with a count of one. The chain employs TRBV28 and TRBJ1-4, with 7 bases aligning to TRBD1. The germline gives CDR1 MDHEN, CDR2 SYDVKM. V gave up 5 bases and J gave up 8 bases; unmatched junction bases: 11. The CDR3 runs to 15 residues. The CDR3 protein is CASSPWTGLQEKLFF. The CDR3 DNA reads as TGTGCCAGCAGTCCATGGACAGGTCTACAGGAAAAACTGTTTTTT.

The chain employs TRBV28 and TRBJ2-7; 8 nucleotides align to TRBD1. CDR3 size: 14 residues. Looked up from germline, CDR1 is MDHEN and CDR2 is SYDVKM. Germline trimming cut 7 bases from V and 2 bases from J; bases unmatched to any gene: 7. CDR3 in amino acids: CASTTGGVPYEQYF. Written as DNA, the CDR3 is TGTGCCAGCACCACAGGGGGTGTCCCCTACGAGCAGTACTTC.